The entry below describes one TCR beta chain. This record comes from a study of blood T cell repertoires in COVID-19. Looking at the study overall: Italy, Spain and the United States were the sources of the convalescent and acute COVID-19 samples.

In the source study's methods: Amplified reference gene primers provided the basis for estimating nucleated cell counts. Some clones are missing from TCRdb's copy, which holds only in-frame ones; the method was immunoSEQ multiplex PCR. That table supplies the V and J calls and clone size; D and trimming were determined from the DNA. This table has fewer than 300,000 clones, roughly 80% appearing once. The CDR3 consists of 14 residues. V was trimmed by 1 base and J by 7 bases, leaving 13 bases between them. Germline V gene sequence: CDR1 GTSNPN, CDR2 SVGIG (reference sequence). Material for sequencing was peripheral blood. This receptor was identified in a woman between 50 and 59 years old who had recovered from COVID-19. The rearrangement links TRBV30 to TRBJ1-4; D is uncertain. CDR3 protein: CAWSAGQLGEKLFF. Written as DNA, the CDR3 is TGTGCCTGGAGTGCAGGTCAGCTGGGTGAAAAACTGTTTTTT.